The rows below give T cell receptor beta chains drawn from one sample of a study of control samples from healthy donors and cancer patients. The protocol was immunoSEQ multiplex PCR, while the TCRdb copy is restricted to in-frame clones and leaves out a portion. Among around 110,000 clones, roughly 91% were seen once, and the ten largest hold approximately 2.2%. Sequencing was done on a sample of blood. All receptors derive from an older woman in good health. Each CDR3 is given with its conserved first and last residue. A D gene is named only where the DNA matches it firmly. Size is omitted from some rows. Given values are once, few, many or a class for expanded clones.

j_call | v_call | d_call | clone_size | cdr3_nt | cdr3_aa
TRBJ2-2 | TRBV5-1 | TRBD2 | - | TGCGCCAGCAGCTTGCCGGGGGGGCCTCGGACCGGGGAGCTGTTTTTT | CASSLPGGPRTGELFF
TRBJ1-2 | TRBV24-1 | - | - | TGTGCCACCAGTCGACTTTATAACTATGGCTACACCTTC | CATSRLYNYGYTF
TRBJ1-5 | TRBV2 | - | - | TGTGCCAGCAGTGACCATACAGGGCGGAGAAATCAGCCCCAGCATTTT | CASSDHTGRRNQPQHF
TRBJ1-5 | TRBV7-9 | - | - | TGTGCCAGCAGCTGGGGACCGAATCAGCCCCAGCATTTT | CASSWGPNQPQHF
TRBJ1-1 | TRBV6-5 | - | - | TGTGCCAGCAGGTTTACTCAGGGCGACACTGAAGCTTTCTTT | CASRFTQGDTEAFF
TRBJ2-2 | TRBV2 | - | - | TGTGCCAGCAGTCTGCTCGGCCCGGCGAACACCGGGGAGCTGTTTTTT | CASSLLGPANTGELFF
TRBJ2-5 | TRBV11-2 | - | - | TGTGCCAGCAGCTCCCGACGGCCCCAAGAGACCCAGTACTTC | CASSSRRPQETQYF
TRBJ2-2 | TRBV7-2 | - | - | TGTGCCAGCAGCTTACAGGGTCTCGCGAACACCGGGGAGCTGTTTTTT | CASSLQGLANTGELFF
TRBJ1-2 | TRBV2 | TRBD1 | - | TGTGCCAGCAGGCAGGGGGTCCGGGACTATGGCTACACCTTC | CASRQGVRDYGYTF
TRBJ2-1 | TRBV15 | - | - | TGTGCCACCAGCAGAGGGGAGGCTTTTTATGAGCAGTTCTTC | CATSRGEAFYEQFF
TRBJ1-6 | TRBV3-1/TRBV3-2 | - | once | TGTGCCAGCAGCCAAGATGAGAAGTCACCCCTCCACTTT | CASSQDEKSPLHF
TRBJ1-1 | TRBV7-9 | - | - | TGTGCCAGCAGCTTACCTGCAGAAAACACTGAAGCTTTCTTT | CASSLPAENTEAFF
TRBJ2-3 | TRBV9 | TRBD2 | - | TGTGCCAGCAGCCTCGGACTAGCGGGGCGCACAGATACGCAGTATTTT | CASSLGLAGRTDTQYF
TRBJ1-2 | TRBV12-3/TRBV12-4 | - | - | TGTGCCAGCAGCCCCAGTGCTGGGGGCTACACCTTC | CASSPSAGGYTF
TRBJ2-7 | TRBV5-6 | TRBD1 | - | TGTGCCAGCAGCATAAAGGGGGCAGGGCGGTACTTC | CASSIKGAGRYF
TRBJ1-5 | TRBV6-5 | - | once | TGTGCCAGCAGTTTTCGGGATAGCAATCAGCCCCAGCATTTT | CASSFRDSNQPQHF
TRBJ2-3 | TRBV29-1 | - | few | TGCAGCGGGGAAAATACCTACACGCAGTATTTT | CSGENTYTQYF
TRBJ1-6 | TRBV11-1 | - | - | TGTGCCAGCAGCTCTACCACCGGGACACCCCTCCACTTT | CASSSTTGTPLHF
TRBJ1-2 | TRBV2 | - | - | TGTGCCAGCAGTGAAGTGGTGGACCGACGTAACTATGGCTACACCTTC | CASSEVVDRRNYGYTF
TRBJ1-4 | TRBV25-1 | - | - | TGTGCCAGCAGTGAATATTTTGGGGGTAGCGATGAAAAACTGTTTTTT | CASSEYFGGSDEKLFF
TRBJ2-1 | TRBV6-6 | - | - | TGTGCCAGCAGTTACCCTCCCAATGAGCAGTTCTTC | CASSYPPNEQFF
TRBJ1-1 | TRBV7-9 | - | - | TGTGCCAGCAGCCCCTCGGGGGGGGGACCTAACACTGAAGCTTTCTTT | CASSPSGGGPNTEAFF
TRBJ2-3 | TRBV4-3 | - | - | TGCGCCAGCAGCCAAGGGATCCGCACGTCTGGCACAGATACGCAGTATTTT | CASSQGIRTSGTDTQYF
TRBJ2-2 | TRBV14 | TRBD2 | - | TGTGCCAGCAGCCAATTCCTAGCGGGGATGAACACCGGGGAGCTGTTTTTT | CASSQFLAGMNTGELFF
TRBJ2-1 | TRBV27 | TRBD2 | - | TGTGCCAGCAGTCCGATTAGCGGGGGGGTTTACAATGAGCAGTTCTTC | CASSPISGGVYNEQFF
TRBJ2-3 | TRBV7-2 | - | - | TGTGCCAGCAGCTTAGTACCGGGGGATACGCAGTATTTT | CASSLVPGDTQYF
TRBJ1-2 | TRBV4-1 | - | - | TGCGCCAGCAGCCAAGAAACGGATGCTGGCTACACCTTC | CASSQETDAGYTF
TRBJ1-1 | TRBV19 | - | - | TGTGCCTCTCAGGACGGGCTGAACACTGAAGCTTTCTTT | CASQDGLNTEAFF
TRBJ1-3 | TRBV20-1 | - | - | TGCAGTGGGTATGCCGGAAACACCATATATTTT | CSGYAGNTIYF
TRBJ2-4 | TRBV5-3 | - | once | TGTGCCAGAAGCTTGGGGACAGCCAAAAACATTCAGTACTTC | CARSLGTAKNIQYF
TRBJ1-1 | TRBV5-1 | - | - | TGCGCCAGCAGCTTGGCCGAAGTGAACACTGAAGCTTTCTTT | CASSLAEVNTEAFF
TRBJ1-3 | TRBV5-4 | TRBD1 | - | TGTGCCAGCAGCTTGGGACAGGGGGCGGGAAGAAACACCATATATTTT | CASSLGQGAGRNTIYF
TRBJ1-5 | TRBV7-2 | - | few | TGTGCCAGCAGCAGAGGCGAGGGTCAGCCCCAGCATTTT | CASSRGEGQPQHF
TRBJ2-1 | TRBV5-4 | TRBD1 | - | TGTGCCAGCAGCCTAACGGGACAGGCCTACAATGAGCAGTTCTTC | CASSLTGQAYNEQFF
TRBJ1-2 | TRBV6-5 | - | - | TGTGCCAGCAGTATAGGACGGATCTATGGCTACACCTTC | CASSIGRIYGYTF
TRBJ2-1 | TRBV4-2 | - | - | TGTGCCAGCAGCCATCCTAGGGTTAGCTCCTACAATGAGCAGTTCTTC | CASSHPRVSSYNEQFF
TRBJ1-4 | TRBV19 | - | - | TGTGCCAGTAGTATACAGCGTGAAAAACTGTTTTTT | CASSIQREKLFF
TRBJ2-1 | TRBV19 | - | few | TGTGCCAGTAAGGTGACCGGGGACTCCTACAATGAGCAGTTCTTC | CASKVTGDSYNEQFF
TRBJ2-3 | TRBV7-3 | TRBD2 | few | TGTGCCAGCAGCTCCGGGACTAGCCGAGGGGATACGCAGTATTTT | CASSSGTSRGDTQYF
TRBJ2-3 | TRBV29-1 | - | - | TGCAGCGCTGGGGGTAGCACAGATACGCAGTATTTT | CSAGGSTDTQYF
TRBJ1-3 | TRBV18 | - | - | TGTGCCAGCTCACCTGTGAGGGACGTTGGAAACACCATATATTTT | CASSPVRDVGNTIYF
TRBJ1-6 | TRBV5-6 | TRBD1 | - | TGTGCCAGCAGCTTTGTGCAGGGGGTTAATTCACCCCTCCACTTT | CASSFVQGVNSPLHF
TRBJ1-2 | TRBV6-2/TRBV6-3 | TRBD1 | - | TGTGCCAGCAGTTACCCTCGACAGGGGGTCGGTGGCTACACCTTC | CASSYPRQGVGGYTF
TRBJ2-3 | TRBV7-9 | - | - | TGTGCCAGCAGCTTCCAGCGTCACACAGATACGCAGTATTTT | CASSFQRHTDTQYF
TRBJ2-7 | TRBV7-9 | - | few | TGTGCCAGCAGCCCCGGAACATTTTACGAGCAGTACTTC | CASSPGTFYEQYF